The clone carrying this T cell receptor beta chain has a count of ten or more. The data are from a study of blood T cells in healthy people across ages. The germline V gene has CDR1 SGDLS and CDR2 YYNGEE. V was shortened by 2 bases and J by 7 bases, with 8 bases between the two germline ends. There are 12 residues in the CDR3. Sample-barcoded 5' priming and a J-beta primer mix drove a second PCR of roughly 6 to 12 cycles. From the 5' RACE reads, TCRdb called clonotypes with MiXCR, one entry per CDR3 protein. The sample contains roughly 1,700,000 distinct CDR3 sequences, roughly 30% of which appear only once.

The sample consisted of blood. The TCR was taken from a woman aged 30 to 39 in good health. The V call is TRBV9, the J call TRBJ2-3; TRBD2 might be the D (5 bases). Written as DNA, the CDR3 is TGTGCCAGCAGCGTCGAGGGATATACGCAGTATTTT. It codes for CASSVEGYTQYF.